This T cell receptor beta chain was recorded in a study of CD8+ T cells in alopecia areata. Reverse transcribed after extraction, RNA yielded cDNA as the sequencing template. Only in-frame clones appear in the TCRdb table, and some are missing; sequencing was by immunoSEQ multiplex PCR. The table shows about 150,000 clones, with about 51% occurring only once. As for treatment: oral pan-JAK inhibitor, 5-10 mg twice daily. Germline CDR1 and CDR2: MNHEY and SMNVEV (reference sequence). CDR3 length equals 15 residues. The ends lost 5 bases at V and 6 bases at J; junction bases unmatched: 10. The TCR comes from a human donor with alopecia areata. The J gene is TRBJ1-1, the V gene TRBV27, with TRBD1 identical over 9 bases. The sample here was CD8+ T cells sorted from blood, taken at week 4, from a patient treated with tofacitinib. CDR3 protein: CASSPLRQGGSEAFF. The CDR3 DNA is TGTGCCAGCAGTCCCCTTCGACAGGGGGGATCTGAAGCTTTCTTT.